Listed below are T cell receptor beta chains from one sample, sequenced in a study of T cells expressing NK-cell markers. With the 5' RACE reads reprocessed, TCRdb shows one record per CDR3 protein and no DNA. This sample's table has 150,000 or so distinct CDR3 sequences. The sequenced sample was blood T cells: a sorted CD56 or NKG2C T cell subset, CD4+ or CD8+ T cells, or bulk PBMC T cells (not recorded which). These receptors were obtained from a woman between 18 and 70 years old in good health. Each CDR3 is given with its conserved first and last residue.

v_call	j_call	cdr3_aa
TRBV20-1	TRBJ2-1	CSARVRQASYNEQFF
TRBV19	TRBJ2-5	CASSETSPSIKETQYF
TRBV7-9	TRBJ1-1	CASSQVDRGAAFF
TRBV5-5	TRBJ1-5	CASSLERGDQPQHF
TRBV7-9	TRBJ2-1	CASSFGGPGNEQFF
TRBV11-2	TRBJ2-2	CASSLAGASTGELFF
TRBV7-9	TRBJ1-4	CASSFGTGAYEKLFF
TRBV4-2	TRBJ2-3	CASSQEPAGVTDTQYF
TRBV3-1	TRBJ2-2	CASSHLLAGRNTGELFF
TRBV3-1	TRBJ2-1	CASSQELARYNEQFF
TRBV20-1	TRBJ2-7	CSARGPLTGAGEQYF
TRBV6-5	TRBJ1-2	CASSYSTGVFAGYTF
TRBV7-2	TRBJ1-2	CASSVLITGRYGYTF
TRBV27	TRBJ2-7	CASSSPRGEGTYEQYF
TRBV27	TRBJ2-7	CASSLGFGRAVNEQYF
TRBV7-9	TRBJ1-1	CASSSLSGTEAFF
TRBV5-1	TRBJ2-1	CASSWGLAGFSYNEQFF
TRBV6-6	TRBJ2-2	CAIGTSGTGELFF
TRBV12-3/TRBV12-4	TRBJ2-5	CASSPRTEETQYF
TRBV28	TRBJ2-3	CASLGEGGSVTDTQYF
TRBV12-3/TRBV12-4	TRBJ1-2	CASSSMSDRNYGYTF
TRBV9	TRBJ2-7	CASSPSGLGAVPYEQYF
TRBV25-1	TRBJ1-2	CASRRRGGAGGYTF
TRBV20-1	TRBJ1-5	CSARGQGWANQPQHF
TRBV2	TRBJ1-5	CASKMRTGSNQPQHF
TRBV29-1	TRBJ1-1	CSADRMNTEAFF
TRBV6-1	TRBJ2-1	CASNQGGGPGQFF
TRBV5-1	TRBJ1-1	CASSQTGVMNTEAFF
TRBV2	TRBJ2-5	CASSGPSGVQETQYF
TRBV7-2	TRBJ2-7	CASSLAMRGTYEQYF
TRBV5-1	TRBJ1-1	CASSLTGGMNTEAFF
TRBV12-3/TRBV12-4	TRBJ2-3	CASSLIRGLGGDTQYF
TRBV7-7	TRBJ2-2	CASSPGAAGELFF
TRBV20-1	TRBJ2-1	CSARDRPGGSYNEQFF
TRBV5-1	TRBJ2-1	CASSSGGAPYNEQFF
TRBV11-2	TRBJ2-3	CASSFQLGLAGGRGSTDTQYF
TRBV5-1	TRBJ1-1	CASSSQVLQGEAFF
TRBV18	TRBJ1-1	CASSGLYDTEAFF
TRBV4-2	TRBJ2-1	CASSQRSGGTYNEQFF
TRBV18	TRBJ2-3	CASSRVGSTDTQYF
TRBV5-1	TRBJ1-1	CASSSTGGTEAFF
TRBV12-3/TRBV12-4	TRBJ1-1	CASSLGPMNTEAFF
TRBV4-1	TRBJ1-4	CASSQGTLGGEKLFF
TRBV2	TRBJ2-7	CASRGSLGSYEQYF
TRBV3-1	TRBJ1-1	CASSQDHQISEAFF
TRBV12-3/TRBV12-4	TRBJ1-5	CASSLMGTQPQHF